This T cell receptor (beta chain) was obtained from a study of T cells in Graves' hyperthyroidism and ophthalmopathy (dated by TCRdb to about 2019). General notes on the study: Peripheral blood samples were taken at the time of initial diagnosis, prior to any treatment. TCR V-J signatures able to tell the groups apart were searched for in a discovery cohort of 95 to 100 patients, of whom 40 to 45 had Graves' ophthalmopathy and roughly 57 had stable Graves' hyperthyroidism. In addition, the study compared T-cell repertoires in thyroid tissue and in blood from over 5 Graves' hyperthyroidism patients. Whether ophthalmopathy could be predicted prospectively was tested in an independent validation cohort made up of some 20 hyperthyroidism patients plus 17 patients who later progressed to ophthalmopathy. The 75 to 100 discovery patients were divided at random into training and test sets in a 7:3 ratio. After blood sampling, hyperthyroidism patients were treated with methimazole at a starting dose of 30 mg daily, and ophthalmopathy patients were treated with high-dose intravenous methylprednisolone. TCR Vbeta CDR3 sequencing of 135 peripheral blood samples (43 ophthalmopathy, about 75 hyperthyroidism and approximately 17 progressor patients) is reported in the paper. What the work shows at the level of the full study, not this receptor alone: No statistical method was used to fix the sample size in advance, and group allocation was not hidden from the investigators. In validation, progression to ophthalmopathy was predicted by the model with 70.59% sensitivity and 72% to 80% specificity, a median of about 6.4 months before onset. Most expanded thyroid clonotypes (frequency above 0.001) were also detected in blood, a finding suggesting that blood repertoires may reflect thyroid immune responses. A model built on a 13 V-J signature distinguished ophthalmopathy from stable hyperthyroidism, reaching 85% to 90% sensitivity and approximately 81% specificity in cross-validation and 80%/75% in testing.

Remarks on this clonotype: Its antigen target is currently unknown. It has no much larger one-base neighbor in the sample; base qualities were not kept.

The TCR beta CDR3 regions were amplified from RNA transcripts. A first-round RT-PCR of the TCR CDR3 used the HTBI primer set with the Qiagen OneStep RT-PCR kit. The libraries were constructed in a second round of multiplex PCR and then size-selected and purified. Libraries were sequenced paired-end with 100 bp reads on an Illumina HiSeq2000. Per the authors' processing: SOAPnuke was used to process the raw data, throwing out any read that contained adapters or uncalled bases, had a mean Phred below 15, or lacked an exact constant-primer or identifier match. COPE v1.2.5 was used to merge high-quality paired reads, and clonotypes were defined as unique nucleotide sequences. MiTCR v1.1 was used to align clonotypes to the IMGT TRBV, TRBD and TRBJ reference segments. Analysis was restricted to V-J combinations with a frequency above 0.0001, which covered approximately 99% of repertoires. The TCS score was defined as F50 (clonal expansion) divided by E x V (chaos), with BLOSUM62-based TCRdist calculated between CDR3 peptides within each V-J. Welch's t-statistics and random forest reduced roughly 540 V-J features to 10 to 15, which were used in a naive Bayes classifier (R e1071). TCRdb took the public reads, trimmed them with fastp at Q25, ran MiXCR for clone calling and kept in-frame beta chains. Each record represents a unique CDR3 protein, reported with the most common genes and DNA among its rows. TCRdb's processing, not the authors' own work, is the source of the V and J calls. In this sample the table shows under 400,000 distinct CDR3 sequences, more than 15% of which occur a single time. Of the sample, about 27% falls within the top ten clones.

Hyperthyroidism patients were aged 18 to 65 years and newly diagnosed, with disease duration of less than 2 months. Patients with uncontrolled infections, other autoimmune diseases, pregnancy or lactation were excluded. Diagnoses were based on clinical symptoms, serum thyroxine and TRAb, thyroid ultrasound and orbital computed tomography. Blood from progressor patients was drawn when they were first diagnosed with hyperthyroidism, before any ophthalmopathy symptoms appeared. PBMCs were isolated from about 10 ml of fresh peripheral blood by Ficoll-Paque density gradient centrifugation. Progressor patients were defined as those initially diagnosed with Graves' hyperthyroidism in whom ophthalmopathy developed during follow-up. Trizol reagent was used to extract total RNA, and RNA quality was then checked on an Agilent 2100 Bioanalyzer. This TCR came from a woman aged 18-35 years with Graves' hyperthyroidism that later progressed to Graves' ophthalmopathy. Sequencing was done on a sample of blood.

The DNA sequence is TGTGCCAGCAGATCAGGGGTCCGGAATTCACCCCTCCACTTT. It translates to CASRSGVRNSPLHF. The chain was built from TRBV27 and TRBJ1-6, with TRBD1 as a weak D call on 6 bases. CDR1 and CDR2, per the germline V gene (reference sequence), are MNHEY and SMNVEV. The CDR3 contains 14 residues, cysteine and phenylalanine counted. Here the CDR3 DNA is all that survives: 42 bases in frame from base 1. At the junction V is shortened by 6 bases and J by 7 bases, with 13 bases in between.